Sequencing of this TCR beta chain was carried out in a study of T cell responses to AZD1222 COVID-19 vaccine. Study conclusions and caveats: Spike-specific TCR depth and breadth grew after two AZD1222 doses.

About this clone itself: Its antigen remains unknown.

Germline loops: CDR1 LNHNV, CDR2 YYDKDF (reference sequence). The CDR3 covers 15 residues. V was shortened by 0 bases and J by 1 base, with 9 bases between the two germline ends. TCRdb keeps only in-frame clones here, not all; method: immunoSEQ multiplex PCR. The data hold roughly 150,000 clones, with approximately 91% observed a single time. The input for sequencing was peripheral blood, taken 28 days after the second AZD1222 dose. The clonotype comes from an adult who received the AZD1222 COVID-19 vaccine. The genes are TRBV15 and TRBJ1-2; D ambiguous. The CDR3 region is CATSREEGINYGYTF. Here the CDR3 DNA reads TGTGCCACCAGCAGAGAAGAAGGGATTAACTATGGCTACACCTTC.